This TCR beta chain was found in a study of CD8+ T cells in alopecia areata. The CDR3 extends over 16 amino acids. The germline V and J ends were trimmed by 3 bases and 0 bases, with 15 bases remaining between them. The germline V gene encodes CDR1 SQVTM and CDR2 ANQGSEA. This clone was detected a few times. Its antigen is not identified. The sample's treatment: oral pan-JAK inhibitor, 5-10 mg twice daily. Alopecia areata patients gave lesional scalp punch biopsies and peripheral blood samples. Study conclusions and caveats: Mice showed clearer TCR sharing than patients did, a gap that was possibly HLA-related. Scalp data also include sequences from resident alphabeta T cells of normal skin.

The sequencing template was cDNA reverse transcribed from extracted RNA. Data came from immunoSEQ multiplex PCR; TCRdb stores just in-frame clones and leaves some out. Counted here are roughly 180,000 clones, about 47% occurring once; the ten biggest clones make up over 9%. Sequencing was performed on CD8+ T cells sorted from blood, taken at week 52, from a patient treated with tofacitinib. The receptor's source is a human donor with alopecia areata. The chain joins TRBV29-1 to TRBJ2-1; possibly TRBD2 for D (7 bases). The CDR3 region is CSVEDRGGSSYNEQFF. Written as DNA, the CDR3 is TGCAGCGTTGAGGATAGGGGGGGGAGCTCCTACAATGAGCAGTTCTTC.